This T cell receptor beta chain was profiled in a study of OX40 agonist ivuxolimab in advanced cancers. Study information: People in dose escalation had one of these cancers: hepatocellular carcinoma, melanoma, renal cell or head and neck cancer. Under the entry rules, prior anti-PD-1, anti-PD-L1 or anti-CTLA-4 therapy was allowed, and less than 50% had some.

Study-wide points: Antigen specificity of clonally expanded peripheral T cells was not established. Relative to CD4+, CD8+ T cells held more expanded clones on average.

The repertoire was sequenced with immunoSEQ multiplex PCR; TCRdb's copy has only in-frame clones and lacks some. The repertoire holds tens of thousands of clones, with about nine tenths as singletons. The germline gives CDR1 SGDLS, CDR2 YYNGEE. The CDR3 sequence is 15 residues long. Deletions cut 3 bases from V and 4 bases from J, with 14 bases between. On this clone itself: Its antigen is unidentified.

The receptor was isolated from an adult with an advanced solid tumor such as melanoma, head and neck, liver or kidney cancer. Sequencing used CD4+ or CD8+ T cells sorted from blood, obtained in a trial of the OX40 agonist ivuxolimab. The rearrangement uses TRBV9 and TRBJ1-5; weak D call: TRBD1 (6 bases). CDR3 DNA sequence: TGTGCCAGCAGCGCGGGACAAACGGGAAATCAGCCCCAGCATTTT. Amino acids: CASSAGQTGNQPQHF.